This TCR beta chain was identified during a study of cytomegalovirus exposure and HLA in healthy donors. Study-level findings and limits: Later analysis demonstrated an association between a missense DCLRE1C variant and TCR beta V- and J-gene trimming.

CDR1 SNHLY and CDR2 FYNNEI come from the germline V gene. With 7 bases clipped from V and 2 bases from J, the junction kept 9 bases outside the gene matches. The CDR3 consists of 15 residues. It was with 60 Vbeta and 13 Jbeta primers that the PCR ran. The method was immunoSEQ multiplex PCR; TCRdb's version includes in-frame clones alone and lacks a portion of them. This sample has around 150,000 clones; roughly 80% occur once, and the top ten carry approximately 3.7%. Remarks on this clone: Its antigen remains unknown.

This sequence was found in a human donor in good health. Sequencing input: PBMCs. The chain carries TRBV2 and TRBJ2-7; 9 bases map to TRBD1. The CDR3 region is CASTPSTGGTYEQYF. CDR3 nucleotide sequence: TGTGCCAGCACCCCTTCGACAGGGGGGACCTACGAGCAGTACTTC.